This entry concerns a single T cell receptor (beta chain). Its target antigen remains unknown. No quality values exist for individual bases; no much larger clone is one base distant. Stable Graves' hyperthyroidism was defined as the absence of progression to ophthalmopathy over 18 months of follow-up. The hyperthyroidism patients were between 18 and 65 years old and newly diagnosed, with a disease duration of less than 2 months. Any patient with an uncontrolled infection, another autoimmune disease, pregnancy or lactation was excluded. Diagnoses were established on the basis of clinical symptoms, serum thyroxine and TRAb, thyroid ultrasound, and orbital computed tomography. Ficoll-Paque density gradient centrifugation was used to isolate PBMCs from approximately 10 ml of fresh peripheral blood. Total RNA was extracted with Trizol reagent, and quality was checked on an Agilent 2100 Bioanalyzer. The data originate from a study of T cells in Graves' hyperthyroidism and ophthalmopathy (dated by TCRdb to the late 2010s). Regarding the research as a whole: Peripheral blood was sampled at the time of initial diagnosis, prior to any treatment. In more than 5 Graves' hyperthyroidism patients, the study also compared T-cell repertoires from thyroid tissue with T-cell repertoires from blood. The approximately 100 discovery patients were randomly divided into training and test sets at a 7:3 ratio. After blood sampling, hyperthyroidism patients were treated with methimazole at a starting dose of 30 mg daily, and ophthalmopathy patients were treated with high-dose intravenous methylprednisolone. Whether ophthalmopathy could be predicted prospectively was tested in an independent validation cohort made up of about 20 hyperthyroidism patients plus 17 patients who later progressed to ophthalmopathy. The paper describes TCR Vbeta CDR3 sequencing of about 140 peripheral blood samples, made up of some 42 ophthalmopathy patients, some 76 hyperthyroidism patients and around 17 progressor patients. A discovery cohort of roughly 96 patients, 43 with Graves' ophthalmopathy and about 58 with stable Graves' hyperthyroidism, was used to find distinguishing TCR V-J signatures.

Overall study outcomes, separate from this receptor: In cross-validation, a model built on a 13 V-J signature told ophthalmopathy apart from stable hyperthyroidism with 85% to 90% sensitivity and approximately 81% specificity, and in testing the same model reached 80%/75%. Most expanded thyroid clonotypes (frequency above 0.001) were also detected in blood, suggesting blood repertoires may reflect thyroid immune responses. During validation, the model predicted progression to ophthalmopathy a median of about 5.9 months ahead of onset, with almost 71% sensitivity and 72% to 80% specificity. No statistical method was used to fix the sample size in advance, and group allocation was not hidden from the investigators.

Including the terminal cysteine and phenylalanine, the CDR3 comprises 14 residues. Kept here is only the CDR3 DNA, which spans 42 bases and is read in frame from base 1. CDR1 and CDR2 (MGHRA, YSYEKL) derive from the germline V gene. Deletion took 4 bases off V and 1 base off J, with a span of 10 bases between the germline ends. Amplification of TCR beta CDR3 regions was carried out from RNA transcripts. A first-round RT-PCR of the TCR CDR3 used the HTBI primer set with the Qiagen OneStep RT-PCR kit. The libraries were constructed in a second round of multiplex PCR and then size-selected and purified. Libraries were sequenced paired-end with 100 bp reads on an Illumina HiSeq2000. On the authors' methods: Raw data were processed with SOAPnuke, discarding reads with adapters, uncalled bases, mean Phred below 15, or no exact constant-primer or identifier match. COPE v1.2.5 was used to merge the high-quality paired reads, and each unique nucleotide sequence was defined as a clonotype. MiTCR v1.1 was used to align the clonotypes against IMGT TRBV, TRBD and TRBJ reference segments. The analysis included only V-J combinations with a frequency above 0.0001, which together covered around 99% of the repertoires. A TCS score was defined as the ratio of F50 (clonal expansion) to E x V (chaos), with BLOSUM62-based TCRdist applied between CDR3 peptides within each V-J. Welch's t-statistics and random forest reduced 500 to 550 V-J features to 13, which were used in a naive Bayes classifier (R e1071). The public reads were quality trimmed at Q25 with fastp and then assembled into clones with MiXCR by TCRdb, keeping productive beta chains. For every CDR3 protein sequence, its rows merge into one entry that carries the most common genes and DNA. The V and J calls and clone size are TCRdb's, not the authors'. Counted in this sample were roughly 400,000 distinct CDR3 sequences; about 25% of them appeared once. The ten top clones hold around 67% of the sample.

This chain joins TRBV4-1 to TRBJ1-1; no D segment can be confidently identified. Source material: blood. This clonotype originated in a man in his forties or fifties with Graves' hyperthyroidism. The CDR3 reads CASSRVAANTEAFF. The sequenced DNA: TGCGCCAGCAGCCGGGTGGCAGCGAACACTGAAGCTTTCTTT.